One and the same sample provided the 17 T cell receptor beta chains below, sequenced in a study of CD4+ T cells in melanoma. TCRdb's copy holds only in-frame clones and misses some; the assay was immunoSEQ multiplex PCR. The repertoire consists of about 54,000 clones, with roughly three quarters occurring once and the leading ten covering approximately 4.6%. The sequencing input was tumor tissue. Every receptor here comes from a human donor with melanoma.

The chain is built from TRBV5-4 and TRBJ2-3, with no clear D. CDR1 SGHNT and CDR2 YYREEE come from the germline V gene (reference sequence). V gave up 0 bases and J gave up 2 bases, with 7 bases separating them. The CDR3 sequence is 14 residues long. The CDR3 nucleotides are TGTGCCAGCAGCTTGGGCGGCTTCACAGATACGCAGTATTTT. It is translated as CASSLGGFTDTQYF.

The rearrangement links TRBV2 to TRBJ2-7, with no clear D. Deletions cut 4 bases from V and 6 bases from J, with 7 bases between. Germline CDR1 SNHLY, CDR2 FYNNEI. The CDR3 length is 11 residues. The CDR3, as DNA: TGTGCCAGCAGTGCCAAGTCCGAGCAGTACTTC. It specifies CASSAKSEQYF.

The rearrangement joins TRBV13 to TRBJ2-5; D might be TRBD2 (7 bases). The CDR3 is made up of 13 amino acids. Trimming pared 5 bases from V and 3 bases from J, leaving 10 bases between. Per germline, CDR1 PRHDT and CDR2 FYEKMQ (reference sequence). Here the CDR3 DNA reads TGTGCCAGCAGCCGGGGGGCGGAAGAGACCCAGTACTTC. It specifies CASSRGAEETQYF.

This sequence joins TRBV2 and TRBJ2-1; 10 positions agree with TRBD2. V trimming: 8 bases; J trimming: 9 bases; junction bases outside the gene matches: 4. Germline CDR1 reads SNHLY; CDR2 reads FYNNEI. The CDR3 is made up of 12 amino acids. CDR3 in amino acids: CASSWTSGEQFF. CDR3 in DNA: TGTGCCAGCTCCTGGACTAGCGGTGAGCAGTTCTTC.

V and J are TRBV27 and TRBJ2-1; weak D call: TRBD1 (5 bases). V was clipped by 0 bases and J by 6 bases, with 6 bases between them. From germline, CDR1 is MNHEY and CDR2 SMNVEV (reference sequence). This CDR3 has 13 residues. The CDR3 is CASSLSGANEQFF. Here the CDR3 DNA reads TGTGCCAGCAGTTTATCTGGGGCCAATGAGCAGTTCTTC.

CDR3 nucleotide sequence: TGTGCCAGCCTGGGGGCCCCGAACACCGGGGAGCTGTTTTTT. Protein: CASLGAPNTGELFF. The J gene is TRBJ2-2, the V gene TRBV6-5, with TRBD1 as a possible D gene (6 bases). Germline CDR1 reads MNHEY; CDR2 reads SVGAGI. Trimming shortened V by 8 bases and J by 0 bases, and 10 bases separated the two germline ends. CDR3 size: 14 residues.

V is TRBV12-5 and J is TRBJ1-2, with 8 positions matching TRBD1. The CDR3 spans 15 residues. With V trimmed by 6 bases and J by 7 bases, 13 bases remained unmatched. The germline V gene encodes CDR1 LGHNT and CDR2 FRNRAP. CDR3 sequence reads: CASGAPGTGLRGYTF. As DNA, the CDR3 is TGTGCTAGTGGCGCCCCCGGGACAGGCTTACGTGGCTACACCTTC.

This chain joins TRBV19 and TRBJ2-1, with 10 bases aligning to TRBD2. There are 15 residues in the CDR3. The V gene's germline CDR1 is LNHDA and CDR2 SQIVND (reference sequence). The ends lost 6 bases at V and 4 bases at J; junction bases unmatched: 6. CDR3 bases: TGTGCCAGTAGCAAGCTAGCGGGGGCGTACAATGAGCAGTTCTTC. Encoded protein: CASSKLAGAYNEQFF.

The V gene is TRBV6-5, the J gene TRBJ2-7, with no clear D. CDR1 MNHEY and CDR2 SVGAGI come from the germline V gene. The CDR3 runs 12 residues. V dropped 10 bases and J dropped 5 bases, with 15 bases sitting between them. CDR3 sequence: CATAVYFHEQYF. The CDR3 coding sequence is TGTGCCACCGCCGTTTATTTCCACGAGCAGTACTTC.

Only a few counts were recorded for this clone. The chain combines TRBV6-5 with TRBJ2-7; no clear D. CDR3 length: 14 amino acids. Germline CDR1 is MNHEY and CDR2 is SVGAGI. The V end was cut by 0 bases, the J end by 2 bases, with 8 bases between. DNA for the CDR3: TGTGCCAGCAGTTACTCATCCGTCGCCTACGAGCAGTACTTC. Translated, it gives CASSYSSVAYEQYF.

This chain connects TRBV11-3 to TRBJ2-1; a possible D gene is TRBD1 (6 bases). The CDR3 loop spans 14 amino acids. Germline V CDR1 and CDR2: SGHNT, YENEEA. The germline V and J ends were trimmed by 5 bases and 6 bases, with 14 bases remaining between them. CDR3 residues: CASSPQGRLNEQFF. The CDR3 bases are TGTGCCAGCAGCCCACAGGGCCGGCTCAATGAGCAGTTCTTC. The whole variable domain, filled in from reference TRBV11-3 and TRBJ2-1, reads EAGVVQSPRYKIIEKKQPVAFWCNPISGHNTLYWYLQNLGQGPELLIRYENEEAVDDSQLPKDRFSAERLKGVDSTLKIQPAELGDSAVYLCASSPQGRLNEQFFGPGTRLTVL.

In its sample, this clone was seen a few times. The rearrangement joins TRBV7-3 to TRBJ2-1; D is perhaps TRBD2 (6 bases). V was trimmed by 2 bases and J by 6 bases, leaving 14 bases between them. The germline V gene has CDR1 SGHTA and CDR2 FQGTGA. CDR3 length: 15 amino acids. CDR3 nucleotide sequence: TGTGCCAGCAGCTTAGAACCGGGGGTCCTCAATGAGCAGTTCTTC. It codes for CASSLEPGVLNEQFF.

V gene TRBV30 combines with J gene TRBJ1-6, with 9 bases identical to TRBD1. CDR3 length equals 14 residues. CDR1 is GTSNPN, CDR2 SVGIG, per germline (reference sequence). Trimming cost V 3 bases and J 9 bases; bases outside gene matches: 6. DNA of the CDR3: TGTGCCTGGAGCGCGGGACAGGGTAGTTCACCCCTCCACTTT. Its translation is CAWSAGQGSSPLHF.

V usage is TRBV28 and J usage is TRBJ1-6; 9 nucleotides line up with TRBD1. The CDR3 is 18 amino acids. The junction had 9 bases not matched to a gene; V was cut back by 0 bases and J by 6 bases. From germline, CDR1 is MDHEN and CDR2 SYDVKM. CDR3 sequence reads: CASSLWGIQGALNSPLHF. The CDR3 nucleotides read TGTGCCAGCAGTTTATGGGGTATACAGGGGGCGCTTAATTCACCCCTCCACTTT.

The rearrangement links TRBV18 to TRBJ2-5; 7 bases are a match to TRBD2. Per the germline V gene, CDR1 is KGHSH and CDR2 is LQKENI. The V and J ends lost 1 base and 2 bases, in that order; junction bases with no gene match: 10. This CDR3 region has 17 residues. CDR3 DNA sequence: TGTGCCAGCTCACCACTGAACCCCTTCGGGGGGCAAGAGACCCAGTACTTC. This codes for CASSPLNPFGGQETQYF.

The chain joins TRBV4-1 to TRBJ2-1; the D gene could be TRBD1 or TRBD2 (5 bases each). V shed 3 bases and J shed 6 bases, with 21 bases lying between them. The CDR3 consists of 17 residues. The V gene's germline CDR1 is MGHRA and CDR2 YSYEKL. The CDR3 DNA reads TGCGCCAGCAGCCAGGCTACCCGGGGCGGGTACGGCAATGAGCAGTTCTTC. This codes for CASSQATRGGYGNEQFF.

This sequence joins TRBV7-9 and TRBJ1-5; 7 bases align to TRBD1. V gave up 1 base and J gave up 6 bases; unmatched junction bases: 0. The CDR3 spans 13 residues. Germline V gives CDR1 SEHNR, CDR2 FQNEAQ (reference sequence). The CDR3 coding sequence is TGTGCCAGCAGCTTAGGACAGGGTCAGCCCCAGCATTTT. Its translation: CASSLGQGQPQHF. Full variable domain (missing parts from reference TRBV7-9 and TRBJ1-5): DTGVSQNPRHKITKRGQNVTFRCDPISEHNRLYWYRQTLGQGPEFLTYFQNEAQLEKSRLLSDRFSAERPKGSFSTLEIQRTEQGDSAMYLCASSLGQGQPQHFGDGTRLSIL.